This T cell receptor beta chain was profiled in a study of shared clonotypes between healthy human individuals. Unmatched junction bases numbered 10, after V lost 10 bases and J lost 0 bases. The CDR3 has 16 residues. CDR1 MNHNY and CDR2 SVGAGI come from the germline V gene (reference sequence). Repertoires were generated with immunoSEQ multiplex PCR, while TCRdb's copy carries only in-frame clones and drops some. The sample includes 2 million to 2.5 million clones, approximately 95% of them seen just once. This clonotype was sampled from a man between 18 and 35 years old in good health. The chain joins TRBV6-6 to TRBJ1-1; 11 bases agree with TRBD1. Sequencing was performed on naive CD4+ T cells sorted from blood. Specified subset: CD45RA+ positively selected. Written as DNA, the CDR3 is TGTGCCACCATAGACCGGGACAGGGGGATGAACACTGAAGCTTTCTTT. Translating gives CATIDRDRGMNTEAFF.